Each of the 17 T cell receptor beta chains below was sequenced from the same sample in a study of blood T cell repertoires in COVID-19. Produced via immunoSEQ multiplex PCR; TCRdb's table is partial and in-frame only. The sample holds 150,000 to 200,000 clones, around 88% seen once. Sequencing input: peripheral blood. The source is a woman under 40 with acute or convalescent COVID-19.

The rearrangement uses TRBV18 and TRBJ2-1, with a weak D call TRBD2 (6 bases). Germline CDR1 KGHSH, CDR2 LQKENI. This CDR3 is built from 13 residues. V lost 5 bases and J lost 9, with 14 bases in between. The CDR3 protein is CASSAGRIGEQFF. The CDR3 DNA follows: TGTGCCAGCTCAGCGGGACGAATAGGTGAGCAGTTCTTC.

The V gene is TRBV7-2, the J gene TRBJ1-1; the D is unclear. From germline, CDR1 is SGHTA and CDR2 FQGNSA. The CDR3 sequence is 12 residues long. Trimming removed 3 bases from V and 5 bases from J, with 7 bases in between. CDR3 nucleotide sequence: TGTGCCAGCAGCTTCACCGAGACTGAAGCTTTCTTT. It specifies CASSFTETEAFF. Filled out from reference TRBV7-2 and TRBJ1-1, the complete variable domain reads GAGVSQSPSNKVTEKGKDVELRCDPISGHTALYWYRQSLGQGLEFLIYFQGNSAPDKSGLPSDRFSAERTGGSVSTLTIQRTQQEDSAVYLCASSFTETEAFFGQGTRLTVV.

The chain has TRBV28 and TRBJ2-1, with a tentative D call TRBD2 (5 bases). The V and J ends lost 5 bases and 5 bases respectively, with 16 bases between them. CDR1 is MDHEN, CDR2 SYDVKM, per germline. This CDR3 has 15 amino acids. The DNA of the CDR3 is TGTGCCAGCAGTCGGGCGAGCGGAAGAAACAATGAGCAGTTCTTC. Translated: CASSRASGRNNEQFF.

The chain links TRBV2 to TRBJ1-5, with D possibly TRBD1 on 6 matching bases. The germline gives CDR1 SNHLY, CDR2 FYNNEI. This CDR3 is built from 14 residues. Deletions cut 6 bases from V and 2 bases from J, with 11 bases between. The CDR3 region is CASRKGVGNQPQHF. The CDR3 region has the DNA TGTGCCAGCAGGAAGGGGGTGGGCAATCAGCCCCAGCATTTT.

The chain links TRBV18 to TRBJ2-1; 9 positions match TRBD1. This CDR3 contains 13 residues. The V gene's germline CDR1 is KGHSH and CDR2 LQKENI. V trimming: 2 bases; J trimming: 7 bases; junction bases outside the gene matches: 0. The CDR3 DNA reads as TGTGCCAGCTCACCAGGGACAGGGAATGAGCAGTTCTTC. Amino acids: CASSPGTGNEQFF.

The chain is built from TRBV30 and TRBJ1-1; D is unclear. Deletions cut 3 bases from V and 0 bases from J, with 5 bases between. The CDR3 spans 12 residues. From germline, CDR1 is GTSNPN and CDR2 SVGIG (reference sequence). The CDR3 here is CAWRPVNTEAFF. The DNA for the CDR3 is TGTGCCTGGAGACCGGTGAACACTGAAGCTTTCTTT.

CDR3 sequence reads: CASSPWDIYSPYF. DNA for the CDR3: TGTGCCAGCAGTCCGTGGGACATATATAGTCCGTACTTC. The V call is TRBV28, the J call TRBJ2-4; possibly TRBD1 for D (6 bases). The length of the CDR3 is 13 residues. Germline CDR1 is MDHEN and CDR2 is SYDVKM. V gave up 5 bases and J gave up 15 bases, with 20 bases separating them.

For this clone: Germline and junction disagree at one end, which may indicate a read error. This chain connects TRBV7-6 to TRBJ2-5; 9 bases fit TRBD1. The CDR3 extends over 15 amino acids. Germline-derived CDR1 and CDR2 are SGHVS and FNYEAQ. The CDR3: CASSPGTGSGETQYF. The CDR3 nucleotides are TGTGCTAGCAGCCCCGGGACAGGGTCGGGAGAGACCCAGTACTTC.

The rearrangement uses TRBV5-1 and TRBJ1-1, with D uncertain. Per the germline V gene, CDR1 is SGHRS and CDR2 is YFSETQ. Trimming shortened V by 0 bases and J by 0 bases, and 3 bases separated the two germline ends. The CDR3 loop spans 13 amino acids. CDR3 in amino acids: CASSLALNTEAFF. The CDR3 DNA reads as TGCGCCAGCAGCTTGGCTCTGAACACTGAAGCTTTCTTT.

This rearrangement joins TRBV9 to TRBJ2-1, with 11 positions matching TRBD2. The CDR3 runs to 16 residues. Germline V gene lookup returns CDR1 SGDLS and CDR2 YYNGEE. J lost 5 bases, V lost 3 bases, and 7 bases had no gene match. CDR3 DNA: TGTGCCAGCAGCGGGGCCGGGACTAGCGGCGACAATGAGCAGTTCTTC. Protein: CASSGAGTSGDNEQFF.

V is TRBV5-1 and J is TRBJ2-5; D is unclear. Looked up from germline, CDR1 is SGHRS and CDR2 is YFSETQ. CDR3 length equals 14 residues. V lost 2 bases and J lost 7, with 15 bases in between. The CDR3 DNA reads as TGCGCCAGCAGCTTAGGCGGCCCCCCGGGGACCCAGTACTTC. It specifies CASSLGGPPGTQYF. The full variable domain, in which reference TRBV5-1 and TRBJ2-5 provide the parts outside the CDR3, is KAGVTQTPRYLIKTRGQQVTLSCSPISGHRSVSWYQQTPGQGLQFLFEYFSETQRNKGNFPGRFSGRQFSNSRSEMNVSTLELGDSALYLCASSLGGPPGTQYFGPGTRLLVL.

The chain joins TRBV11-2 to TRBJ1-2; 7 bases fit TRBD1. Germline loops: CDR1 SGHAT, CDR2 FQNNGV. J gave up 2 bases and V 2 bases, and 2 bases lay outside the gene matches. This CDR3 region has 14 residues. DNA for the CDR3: TGTGCCAGCAGCTTATCGGACAGGAACTATGGCTACACCTTC. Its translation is CASSLSDRNYGYTF.

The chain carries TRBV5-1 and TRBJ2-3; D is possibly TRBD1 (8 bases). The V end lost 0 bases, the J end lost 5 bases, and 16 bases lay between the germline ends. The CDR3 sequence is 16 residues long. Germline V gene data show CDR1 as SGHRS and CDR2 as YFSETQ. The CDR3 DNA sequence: TGCGCCAGCAGCTTGGGGAGCGGGACAGGACTAGATACGCAGTATTTT. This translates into CASSLGSGTGLDTQYF.

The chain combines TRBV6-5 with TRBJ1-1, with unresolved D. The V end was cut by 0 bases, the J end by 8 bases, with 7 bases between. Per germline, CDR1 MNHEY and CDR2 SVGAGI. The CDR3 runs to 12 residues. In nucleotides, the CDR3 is TGTGCCAGCAGTTACTCGTTCGGGGAAGCTTTCTTT. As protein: CASSYSFGEAFF.

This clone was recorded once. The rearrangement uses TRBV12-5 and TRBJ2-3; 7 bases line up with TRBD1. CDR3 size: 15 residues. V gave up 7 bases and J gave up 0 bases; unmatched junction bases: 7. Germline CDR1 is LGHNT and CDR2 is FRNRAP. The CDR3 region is CASAPADRSTDTQYF. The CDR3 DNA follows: TGTGCTAGTGCCCCCGCGGACAGGAGCACAGATACGCAGTATTTT. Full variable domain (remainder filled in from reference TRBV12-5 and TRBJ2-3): DARVTQTPRHKVTEMGQEVTMRCQPILGHNTVFWYRQTMMQGLELLAYFRNRAPLDDSGMPKDRFSAEMPDATLATLKIQPSEPRDSAVYFCASAPADRSTDTQYFGPGTRLTVL.

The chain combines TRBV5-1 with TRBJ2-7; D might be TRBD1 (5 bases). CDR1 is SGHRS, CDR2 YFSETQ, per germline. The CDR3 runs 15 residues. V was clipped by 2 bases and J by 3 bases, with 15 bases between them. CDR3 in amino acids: CASSFRTNNRYEQYF. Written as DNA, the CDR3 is TGCGCCAGCAGCTTCAGGACAAACAACCGCTACGAGCAGTACTTC. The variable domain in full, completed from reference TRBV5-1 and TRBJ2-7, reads KAGVTQTPRYLIKTRGQQVTLSCSPISGHRSVSWYQQTPGQGLQFLFEYFSETQRNKGNFPGRFSGRQFSNSRSEMNVSTLELGDSALYLCASSFRTNNRYEQYFGPGTRLTVT.

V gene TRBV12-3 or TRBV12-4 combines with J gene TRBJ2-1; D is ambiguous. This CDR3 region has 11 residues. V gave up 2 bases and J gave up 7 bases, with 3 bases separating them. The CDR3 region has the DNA TGTGCCAGCAGTTTAATAAATGAGCAGTTCTTC. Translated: CASSLINEQFF.